The 13 T cell receptor beta chains below come from one sample, sequenced in a study of T cell responses to AZD1222 COVID-19 vaccine. Data came from immunoSEQ multiplex PCR; TCRdb stores just in-frame clones and leaves some out. The sample records 150,000 or so clones, approximately 88% being singletons. The starting material was peripheral blood, obtained on day 0 of MenACWY control vaccination. Receptors were obtained from an adult in good health.

The chain joins TRBV7-3 to TRBJ1-2, with D possibly being TRBD1 (6 bases). The germline CDR1 and CDR2 sequences are SGHTA and FQGTGA. V lost 11 bases to trimming and J lost 4 bases, with 14 bases between them. This CDR3 region has 12 residues. This chain's CDR3 is CASGGSGYGYTF. CDR3 in DNA: TGTGCCTCCGGGGGCTCTGGCTATGGCTACACCTTC.

This clone has just one count. The V and J genes are TRBV3-1 (or the pseudogene TRBV3-2) and TRBJ2-5; TRBD2 aligns across 10 bases. This CDR3 has 14 residues. The V gene end was trimmed by 4 bases and the J gene end by 5 bases; junction bases not matched to a gene: 4. CDR1 is LGHDT, CDR2 YNNKEL, per germline (reference sequence). CDR3 DNA: TGTGCCAGCAGCCCGTTAGCGGGAGGCGAGACCCAGTACTTC. Its protein product is CASSPLAGGETQYF.

This clone was recorded once. The chain joins TRBV7-2 to TRBJ1-5; maybe TRBD1 (5 bases). V was trimmed by 0 bases and J by 3 bases, leaving 9 bases between them. Looked up from germline, CDR1 is SGHTA and CDR2 is FQGNSA. This CDR3 contains 15 residues. The CDR3 nucleotides read TGTGCCAGCAGCTTAGCGCGGGGGATCAATCAGCCCCAGCATTTT. Protein: CASSLARGINQPQHF.

This clone was observed once. The chain carries TRBV7-9 and TRBJ2-5; the match to TRBD1 covers 10 bases. The CDR3 is made up of 15 amino acids. V shed 5 bases, J shed 5 bases, and the junction held 8 bases outside the gene matches. From germline, CDR1 is SEHNR and CDR2 FQNEAQ (reference sequence). The CDR3 region has the DNA TGTGCCAGCAGCATACCGACAGGGGGCCGGGAGACCCAGTACTTC. It translates to CASSIPTGGRETQYF.

The chain joins TRBV6-5 to TRBJ1-1; D not resolved. This CDR3 region has 14 residues. With 2 bases removed from V and 7 bases from J, the gap between germline ends came to 14 bases. CDR1 is MNHEY, CDR2 SVGAGI, per germline. The CDR3 region is CASSYEGGPGEAFF. The CDR3 DNA reads as TGTGCCAGCAGTTACGAGGGCGGCCCGGGTGAAGCTTTCTTT.

This chain joins TRBV19 and TRBJ1-2; D is uncertain. CDR1 LNHDA and CDR2 SQIVND come from the germline V gene (reference sequence). The CDR3 runs to 13 residues. V was cut by 3 bases and J by 4 bases, with 9 bases left in between. The CDR3 loop is CASSMRQIYGYTF. DNA for the CDR3: TGTGCCAGTAGTATGAGGCAGATCTATGGCTACACCTTC.

The chain has TRBV18 and TRBJ1-1; D uncertain. Germline-derived CDR1 and CDR2 are KGHSH and LQKENI. The V gene lost 3 bases and the J gene lost 3 bases, with 8 bases spanning the gap. The CDR3 length is 13 residues. The CDR3 reads CASSPGRDTEAFF. CDR3 sequence (DNA): TGTGCCAGCTCACCTGGGAGGGACACTGAAGCTTTCTTT.

The V and J genes are TRBV3-1 (or the pseudogene TRBV3-2) and TRBJ2-1, with a possible D match to TRBD2 (6 bases). The CDR3 contains 14 residues. CDR1 LGHDT and CDR2 YNNKEL come from the germline V gene (reference sequence). V gave up 5 bases and J gave up 3 bases, with 11 bases separating them. CDR3 in amino acids: CASSGVADYNEQFF. In DNA form, the CDR3 reads TGTGCCAGCAGCGGGGTAGCGGACTACAATGAGCAGTTCTTC.

The V and J genes are TRBV6-2 or TRBV6-3 and TRBJ1-3; D call uncertain. This CDR3 has 17 residues. V lost 5 bases and J 4 bases, leaving 21 bases between the germline ends. CDR1 and CDR2 from the germline V gene are MNHEY and SVGEGT. The CDR3 is CASSLIVSPWTGNTIYF. The CDR3 DNA reads as TGTGCCAGCAGTCTCATTGTGAGCCCCTGGACGGGAAACACCATATATTTT.

The V gene is TRBV19, the J gene TRBJ2-7, with TRBD2 identical over 7 bases. Germline trimming cut 2 bases from V and 3 bases from J; bases unmatched to any gene: 4. The CDR3 length is 14 residues. CDR1 LNHDA and CDR2 SQIVND come from the germline V gene (reference sequence). The CDR3 sequence is CASSIFAGDYEQYF. CDR3 in DNA: TGTGCCAGTAGTATATTTGCGGGAGACTACGAGCAGTACTTC.

This chain joins TRBV27 and TRBJ2-7; D ambiguous. This CDR3 is 14 amino acids long. V gave up 6 bases and J gave up 7 bases, with 19 bases separating them. Germline CDR1 is MNHEY and CDR2 is SMNVEV (reference sequence). The CDR3 spells CASRIEVSVGEQYF. DNA for the CDR3: TGTGCCAGCAGAATAGAGGTCTCCGTAGGGGAGCAGTACTTC.

This clone was seen only a few times. This chain's CDR3 is CASSAAEGTGNRENTEAFF. In DNA, the CDR3 is TGTGCCAGCAGCGCCGCTGAGGGGACAGGGAATAGAGAGAACACTGAAGCTTTCTTT. This sequence joins TRBV9 and TRBJ1-1, with 9 positions matching TRBD1. The V gene end was trimmed by 3 bases and the J gene end by 1 base; junction bases not matched to a gene: 16. Germline V gene lookup returns CDR1 SGDLS and CDR2 YYNGEE. There are 19 residues in the CDR3.

The sample holds a few counts of this clone. This rearrangement joins TRBV7-9 to TRBJ2-5; D not certain. V gave up 1 base and J gave up 5 bases, with 8 bases separating them. The CDR3 is 13 amino acids. CDR1 is SEHNR, CDR2 FQNEAQ, per germline (reference sequence). DNA of the CDR3: TGTGCCAGCAGCTTAGTGGGCAGGGAGACCCAGTACTTC. Translated, it gives CASSLVGRETQYF.